This TCR beta chain was retrieved from a study of beta chain features in type 1 diabetes. Study-wide results and caveats: Type 1 diabetes patients had TCRB CDR3s that were shorter (moderately but significantly so) in all four CD4+ subsets.

CD4+ naive, central memory, regulatory and stem cell-like memory subsets were isolated by sorting on CD45RO/CCR7/CD25/CD127/CD95/CD27. The whole isolated RNA underwent reverse transcription, so sequencing captured expressed TCRB transcripts. Generated by immunoSEQ multiplex PCR, the TCRdb table keeps only in-frame clones and is missing some. Of 640,000 or so clones in the sample, 11% to 15% are singletons; the top ten hold just under 0.04%. CDR3 length: 13 amino acids. Trimming removed 0 bases from V and 5 bases from J, with 10 bases in between. Germline V gene sequence: CDR1 GTSNPN, CDR2 SVGIG (reference sequence). Turning to this clone: Antigen: not known. Other DNA sequences in this specimen translate into the identical CDR3.

The receptor was derived from a man younger than 35 with type 1 diabetes. Material: naive CD4+ T cells from blood. V usage is TRBV30 and J usage is TRBJ2-5; a possible D gene is TRBD1 (5 bases). The CDR3 DNA sequence: TGTGCCTGGAGTGTGGGGCTCAGGGAGACCCAGTACTTC. Its translation: CAWSVGLRETQYF.